Sequencing of this TCR beta chain was carried out in a study of shared clonotypes between healthy human individuals. Overall study context: Per donor, three plates held CD4 naive cells, three held CD4 memory, two held CD8 naive and one held CD8 memory.

Whole-study findings and limits: Generation probabilities were higher for clonotypes shared across all four sorted-subset donors than for unshared ones.

Assay: immunoSEQ multiplex PCR; the TCRdb copy retains only in-frame clones and omits some. The sample carries approximately 2.5 million clones, approximately 94% recorded once. In the case of this clone: Its target is not known.

A CD45RA+ naive subset and a CD45RA-negative memory subset were split from CD4+ cells. Germline CDR1 is LGHNA and CDR2 is YNFKEQ. The CDR3 spans 15 residues. The V and J ends lost 4 bases and 4 bases, in that order; junction bases with no gene match: 4. This TCR was sampled from a young man in good health. Some clones in this sample may be carry-over from other donors' samples. Sequencing input: naive CD4+ T cells from PBMCs. Noted subset: CD45RA+ positively selected. The rearrangement uses TRBV4-2 and TRBJ2-1; TRBD2 matches at 10 bases. This chain's CDR3 is CASSPGLADYNEQFF. CDR3 nucleotide sequence: TGTGCCAGCAGCCCCGGACTAGCGGATTACAATGAGCAGTTCTTC.